The 7 T cell receptor beta chains below were found in one sample sequenced in a study of cytomegalovirus exposure and HLA in healthy donors. Primers for the PCR totalled 60 Vbeta and 13 Jbeta. Using immunoSEQ multiplex PCR, the repertoire was profiled, and TCRdb retains in-frame clones only, with some absent. The table lists 30,000 to 40,000 clones, roughly 90% of them singletons, with approximately 2.4% in the top ten. Material for sequencing was PBMCs. The receptors shown here come from a woman aged 18-29 years in good health and CMV-seronegative.

The chain combines TRBV5-1 with TRBJ2-1, with 10 bases aligning to TRBD2. The germline V gene has CDR1 SGHRS and CDR2 YFSETQ. This CDR3 has 15 amino acids. Trimming removed 6 bases from V and 8 bases from J; junction bases left unmatched: 11. The chain's CDR3 is CASTPSGRDLDEQFF. The CDR3 DNA reads as TGCGCCAGCACCCCAAGCGGGAGGGACTTGGATGAGCAGTTCTTC.

A word on this clone: This sample includes further DNA sequences coding for the same CDR3. DNA for the CDR3: TGTGCCAGCAGTGATAACAGGGGGGTCGTGTTAGCGGCAAGGGGCACAGATACGCAGTATTTT. Protein product: CASSDNRGVVLAARGTDTQYF. The gene calls are TRBV2 and TRBJ2-3; TRBD1 aligns across 8 bases. Germline trimming cut 3 bases from V and 1 base from J; bases unmatched to any gene: 21. The CDR3 covers 21 residues. The germline gives CDR1 SNHLY, CDR2 FYNNEI.

CDR3 in DNA: TGTGCCAGCAGGCCGGGACTAGCGACCCATGAGCAGTTCTTC. It specifies CASRPGLATHEQFF. This chain connects TRBV6-6 to TRBJ2-1; 10 bases fit TRBD2. The CDR3 runs to 14 residues. Germline V lookup: CDR1 MNHNY, CDR2 SVGAGI (reference sequence). Trimming cost V 6 bases and J 8 bases; bases outside gene matches: 7.

The chain is built from TRBV19 and TRBJ2-1; D is unresolved. Looked up from germline, CDR1 is LNHDA and CDR2 is SQIVND (reference sequence). This CDR3 has 16 amino acids. Trimming took off 4 bases at V and 0 bases at J, with 13 bases between the two ends. CDR3 residues: CASSTRRADSYNEQFF. The CDR3 nucleotides read TGTGCCAGTAGTACGAGGCGAGCTGACTCCTACAATGAGCAGTTCTTC.

The chain carries TRBV15 and TRBJ2-5, with 7 bases identical to TRBD2. Germline V lookup: CDR1 LNHNV, CDR2 YYDKDF (reference sequence). This CDR3 has 16 residues. Unmatched junction bases numbered 10, after V lost 1 base and J lost 5 bases. CDR3: CATSRGGRAGVETQYF. CDR3 DNA sequence: TGTGCCACCAGCAGAGGTGGGAGGGCCGGGGTGGAGACCCAGTACTTC.

J is TRBJ2-7 and V is TRBV7-8, with 10 bases that match TRBD2. V shed 1 base and J 4 bases; nucleotides not matched to a gene: 4. This CDR3 is 15 amino acids long. Germline lookup yields CDR1 SGHVS and CDR2 FQNEAQ. This chain's CDR3 is CASSLDRTSGYEQYF. CDR3 nucleotides: TGTGCCAGCAGCTTAGACCGGACTAGCGGATACGAGCAGTACTTC. Combining the CDR3 with reference TRBV7-8 and TRBJ2-7 gives the whole variable domain GAGVSQSPRYKVAKRGQDVALRCDPISGHVSLFWYQQALGQGPEFLTYFQNEAQLDKSGLPSDRFFAERPEGSVSTLKIQRTQQEDSAVYLCASSLDRTSGYEQYFGPGTRLTVT.

The V and J genes are TRBV6-5 and TRBJ2-1; no firm D call. V lost 2 bases, J lost 13 bases, and 18 bases lay in between. Germline V lookup: CDR1 MNHEY, CDR2 SVGAGI. This CDR3 has 14 residues. The CDR3 nucleotides are TGTGCCAGCAGTTACAGCGTCCAAACAATGTTACAGTTCTTC. Its translation: CASSYSVQTMLQFF.